The rows below give T cell receptor beta chains drawn from one sample of a study of tumor and adjacent non-tumor tissue in lung cancer. A single record per CDR3 protein comes from TCRdb applying MiXCR to the multiplex PCR reads. The table shows about 98,000 distinct CDR3 sequences, with roughly 80% occurring only once. Source material: distant non-tumor lung tissue. All receptors come from a man in his 60s with small cell lung cancer. The conserved cysteine and the conserved F or W are not part of the CDR3 here. Fields, in order: clone size, V gene, J gene, D gene, CDR3 protein. A D gene is named only where the DNA matches it firmly. Some rows have no size entry. The others give once, few or many, or a class for an expanded clone.

abundance: -; v_gene: TRBV5-4; j_gene: TRBJ1-1; d_gene: -; CDR3aa: ASSRDDGDTDAF
abundance: -; v_gene: TRBV6-5; j_gene: TRBJ1-2; d_gene: -; CDR3aa: ASSQFSGINGYT
abundance: -; v_gene: TRBV10-2; j_gene: TRBJ2-1; d_gene: -; CDR3aa: ASCGTCQGEQF
abundance: -; v_gene: TRBV6-1; j_gene: TRBJ2-1; d_gene: TRBD1; CDR3aa: AGSKRDRQMMIEQF
abundance: -; v_gene: TRBV4-2; j_gene: TRBJ1-6; d_gene: -; CDR3aa: ASSQVVIGVNSPLH
abundance: -; v_gene: TRBV4-1; j_gene: TRBJ2-7; d_gene: -; CDR3aa: AIRFDRLYDQY
abundance: -; v_gene: TRBV5-1; j_gene: TRBJ2-7; d_gene: TRBD2; CDR3aa: ASNQSSGSHEQY
abundance: -; v_gene: TRBV11-2; j_gene: TRBJ2-1; d_gene: -; CDR3aa: ASQKRHGDNERF
abundance: -; v_gene: TRBV2; j_gene: TRBJ2-1; d_gene: TRBD2; CDR3aa: ASSEGGASGSRVDNEPF
abundance: -; v_gene: TRBV6-1; j_gene: TRBJ2-2; d_gene: -; CDR3aa: ASSVRLYSTGELF
abundance: -; v_gene: TRBV6-5; j_gene: TRBJ2-3; d_gene: -; CDR3aa: ASSDRYTDMQY
abundance: many; v_gene: TRBV10-1; j_gene: TRBJ1-3; d_gene: -; CDR3aa: ASSLDLGNTIY
abundance: few; v_gene: TRBV10-2; j_gene: TRBJ2-1; d_gene: TRBD2; CDR3aa: VSCETSQGEQF
abundance: -; v_gene: TRBV6-2/TRBV6-3; j_gene: TRBJ2-3; d_gene: TRBD1; CDR3aa: ASGYGTATDTQY
abundance: -; v_gene: TRBV19; j_gene: TRBJ1-6; d_gene: TRBD1; CDR3aa: ASTRDRGVYSPLH
abundance: -; v_gene: TRBV13; j_gene: TRBJ2-5; d_gene: -; CDR3aa: AIRQRGEETQY
abundance: -; v_gene: TRBV5-1; j_gene: TRBJ2-1; d_gene: -; CDR3aa: AGSSGPGEQS
abundance: -; v_gene: TRBV4-1; j_gene: TRBJ2-7; d_gene: -; CDR3aa: ANSFDILYEQY
abundance: -; v_gene: TRBV4-2; j_gene: TRBJ1-1; d_gene: -; CDR3aa: ASSQEFNTGAF
abundance: -; v_gene: TRBV5-6; j_gene: TRBJ1-5; d_gene: -; CDR3aa: ASTTCQSHH
abundance: -; v_gene: TRBV20-1; j_gene: -; d_gene: -; CDR3aa: RAERAGFNNNQPQY
abundance: -; v_gene: TRBV4-1; j_gene: TRBJ2-2; d_gene: -; CDR3aa: ASSQEPTGQGWELF
abundance: -; v_gene: TRBV4-1; j_gene: TRBJ1-5; d_gene: TRBD1; CDR3aa: TSNRGRYQPQH
abundance: -; v_gene: TRBV29-1; j_gene: TRBJ1-2; d_gene: TRBD1; CDR3aa: SVEPGTGASGYA
abundance: -; v_gene: TRBV6-5; j_gene: TRBJ2-7; d_gene: -; CDR3aa: ASSCLTSPYEQY
abundance: -; v_gene: TRBV28; j_gene: TRBJ2-7; d_gene: -; CDR3aa: ASSIPRGRSSYEQY
abundance: -; v_gene: TRBV10-3; j_gene: TRBJ2-5; d_gene: -; CDR3aa: AISAMKETQY
abundance: -; v_gene: TRBV4-1; j_gene: -; d_gene: -; CDR3aa: ASSQGMSQLQY
abundance: once; v_gene: TRBV24-1; j_gene: TRBJ2-1; d_gene: TRBD2; CDR3aa: ASSDGLVGASSYNEQF
abundance: -; v_gene: TRBV6-1; j_gene: TRBJ1-1; d_gene: -; CDR3aa: ASSGGLGVNTEVF
abundance: -; v_gene: TRBV5-4; j_gene: TRBJ2-2; d_gene: -; CDR3aa: ATHMTGRENTGELF
abundance: -; v_gene: TRBV6-1; j_gene: TRBJ1-5; d_gene: -; CDR3aa: AGSTWKGKNQPQH
abundance: -; v_gene: TRBV5-5; j_gene: TRBJ1-5; d_gene: -; CDR3aa: GSSCYPLYQPQH
abundance: -; v_gene: TRBV6-1; j_gene: TRBJ2-5; d_gene: -; CDR3aa: ACSEAHTGFQESQY
abundance: once; v_gene: TRBV7-9; j_gene: TRBJ2-3; d_gene: -; CDR3aa: ASSLLRAHTDTQY
abundance: -; v_gene: TRBV6-1; j_gene: TRBJ1-6; d_gene: -; CDR3aa: ASSDRGDYSSLLH
abundance: -; v_gene: TRBV6-1; j_gene: TRBJ1-4; d_gene: TRBD1; CDR3aa: ASSFGRQGSKKLF
abundance: -; v_gene: TRBV6-2/TRBV6-3; j_gene: TRBJ2-3; d_gene: -; CDR3aa: ASKARGPDTQY
abundance: -; v_gene: TRBV20-1; j_gene: TRBJ1-1; d_gene: TRBD1; CDR3aa: SPLIDRGNTGAF
abundance: -; v_gene: TRBV5-6; j_gene: TRBJ1-4; d_gene: TRBD1; CDR3aa: VSSYDRENEKRF
abundance: -; v_gene: TRBV29-1; j_gene: TRBJ2-5; d_gene: -; CDR3aa: SVGPPVSVELQETQY
abundance: -; v_gene: TRBV11-2; j_gene: TRBJ2-5; d_gene: -; CDR3aa: ATSSGLGVTQY
abundance: -; v_gene: TRBV12-3/TRBV12-4; j_gene: TRBJ1-1; d_gene: -; CDR3aa: ADRRTREAF
abundance: -; v_gene: TRBV6-1; j_gene: TRBJ2-5; d_gene: TRBD2; CDR3aa: ASVELAGCETQY
abundance: -; v_gene: TRBV2; j_gene: TRBJ2-1; d_gene: -; CDR3aa: ARTVGGYNEQF
abundance: -; v_gene: TRBV6-6; j_gene: TRBJ2-4; d_gene: -; CDR3aa: ANSSDGIAKKIQY
abundance: -; v_gene: TRBV20-1; j_gene: TRBJ1-4; d_gene: -; CDR3aa: SALSTNEKLF
abundance: -; v_gene: TRBV11-2; j_gene: TRBJ2-1; d_gene: -; CDR3aa: VSSLVTAQSPYNEQF
abundance: -; v_gene: TRBV2; j_gene: TRBJ2-3; d_gene: -; CDR3aa: ARSDCSPMDTQY
abundance: -; v_gene: TRBV5-1; j_gene: TRBJ2-5; d_gene: -; CDR3aa: ASSLGLAEPQETQY
abundance: -; v_gene: TRBV29-1; j_gene: TRBJ1-1; d_gene: -; CDR3aa: SVRGPMNTGAF
abundance: -; v_gene: TRBV10-2; j_gene: TRBJ1-2; d_gene: -; CDR3aa: ASKEGGGYT
abundance: many; v_gene: TRBV7-8; j_gene: TRBJ2-1; d_gene: TRBD2; CDR3aa: ASSLGARTGGNEQF